The source of this T cell receptor beta chain is a study of blood T cell repertoires in COVID-19 (TCRdb year 2020). Turning to the overall study: The collaborator samples originated in the United States, Italy and Spain and spanned the acute and convalescent phases of COVID-19. The material from the prospective study consisted of cDNA or gDNA derived from T cells, B-cell-depleted T cells, or PBMCs. A de-identified subject ID, COVID-19 status, age in years and sex were almost always included in the sample metadata. Where HLA class I and class II types were available, the types were taken from metadata supplied by the sample provider, not from assay-based typing. The repertoires were released in a freely available public database meant as a resource for research on the immune response to SARS-CoV-2. Subjects who had been exposed to COVID-19, were actively infected with it, or had recovered from it provided the deeply sampled blood TCRbeta repertoires that made up the dataset. The samples were drawn from two sources: the first 160 participants of the ongoing ImmuneRACE study, and some 1,300 subjects contributed by 6 global collaborators. Here is what the overall study found, with its caveats: The quantity of clinical and demographic metadata differed by source and by participant and was supplied without curation.

TCRbeta CDR3 regions were amplified from genomic DNA using the immunoSEQ Assay, a bias-controlled multiplex PCR. On the study's bioinformatics: Within the assay, amplification of reference gene primers was used to estimate how many nucleated cells each sample contained. To quantify the absolute abundance of each unique TCRbeta CDR3 rearrangement, sequence reads were collapsed and filtered. Productive Simpson clonality was computed per sample as the square root of Simpson's diversity index over productive rearrangements. TCRdb took this table from immuneACCESS and kept in-frame rearrangements with V and J called. Such tables lack part of the clones; where checked against another copy, unresolved V genes explain under half of the gap, and the rest is unexplained. V and J calls and clone size follow that table, whereas D and trimming were derived from the DNA. For this sample there are roughly 670,000 clones; over 80% appear just once. Under 0.3% of the sample is held by the ten biggest clonotypes.

On this clone itself: Its target antigen remains unknown. Base quality data are lacking; no much larger clone is found one base away.

The trim is 5 bases for V and 6 bases for J, with a gap of 13 bases between the germline ends. The CDR3 holds 14 amino acids from the cysteine to the phenylalanine. This entry keeps only the CDR3 DNA: 42 bases, framed from base 1. Based on the germline V gene, the CDR1 and CDR2 sequences are KGHDR and SFDVKD. Each collaborating institution followed its own protocols to collect whole blood in K2EDTA tubes. For TCRbeta analysis, collaborators shipped samples in one of three forms: frozen whole blood, isolated PBMCs, or DNA extracted from either of those sample types. This sequence originates from a woman aged 18 to 35 with acute or convalescent COVID-19. This chain joins TRBV24-1 to TRBJ1-5; no confident D gene assignment can be made. Sequencing was carried out using peripheral blood. The DNA sequence follows: TGTGCCACCAGTGTGTCCTCAGGAAGTCAGCCCCAGCATTTT. This is translated as CATSVSSGSQPQHF.